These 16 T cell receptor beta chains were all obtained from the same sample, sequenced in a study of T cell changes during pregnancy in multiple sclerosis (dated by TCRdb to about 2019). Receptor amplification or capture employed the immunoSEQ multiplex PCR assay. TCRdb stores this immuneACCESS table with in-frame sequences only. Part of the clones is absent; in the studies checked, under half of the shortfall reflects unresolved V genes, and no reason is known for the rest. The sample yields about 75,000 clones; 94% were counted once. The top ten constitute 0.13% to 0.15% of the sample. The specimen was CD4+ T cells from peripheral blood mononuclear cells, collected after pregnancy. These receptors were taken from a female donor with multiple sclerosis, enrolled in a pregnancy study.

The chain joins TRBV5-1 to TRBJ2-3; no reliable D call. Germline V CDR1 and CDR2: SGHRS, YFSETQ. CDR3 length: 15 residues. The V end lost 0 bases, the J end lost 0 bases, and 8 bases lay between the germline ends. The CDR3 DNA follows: TGCGCCAGCAGCTTGGTCGGAGCTAGCACAGATACGCAGTATTTT. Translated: CASSLVGASTDTQYF. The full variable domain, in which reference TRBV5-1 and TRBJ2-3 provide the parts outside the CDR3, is KAGVTQTPRYLIKTRGQQVTLSCSPISGHRSVSWYQQTPGQGLQFLFEYFSETQRNKGNFPGRFSGRQFSNSRSEMNVSTLELGDSALYLCASSLVGASTDTQYFGPGTRLTVL.

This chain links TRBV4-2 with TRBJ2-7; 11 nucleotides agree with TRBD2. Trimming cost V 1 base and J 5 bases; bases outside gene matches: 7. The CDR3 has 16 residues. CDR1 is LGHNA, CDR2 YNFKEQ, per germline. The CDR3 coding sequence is TGTGCCAGCAGCCAAGCCAGGGTAGCGGGAGGGGACGAGCAGTACTTC. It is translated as CASSQARVAGGDEQYF.

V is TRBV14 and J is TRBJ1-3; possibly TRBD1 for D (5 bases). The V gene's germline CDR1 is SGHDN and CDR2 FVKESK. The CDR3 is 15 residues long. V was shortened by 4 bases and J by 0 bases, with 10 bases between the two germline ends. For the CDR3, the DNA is TGTGCCAGCAGCCTCAGGGCGAGCTCTGGAAACACCATATATTTT. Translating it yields CASSLRASSGNTIYF.

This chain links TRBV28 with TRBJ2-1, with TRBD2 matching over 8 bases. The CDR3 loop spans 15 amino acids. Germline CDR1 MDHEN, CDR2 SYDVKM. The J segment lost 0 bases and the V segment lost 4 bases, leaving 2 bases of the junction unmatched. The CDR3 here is CASSSSGSSYNEQFF. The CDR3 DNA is TGTGCCAGCAGTTCAAGCGGGAGCTCCTACAATGAGCAGTTCTTC. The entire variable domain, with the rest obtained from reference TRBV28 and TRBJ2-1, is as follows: DVKVTQSSRYLVKRTGEKVFLECVQDMDHENMFWYRQDPGLGLRLIYFSYDVKMKEKGDIPEGYSVSREKKERFSLILESASTNQTSMYLCASSSSGSSYNEQFFGPGTRLTVL.

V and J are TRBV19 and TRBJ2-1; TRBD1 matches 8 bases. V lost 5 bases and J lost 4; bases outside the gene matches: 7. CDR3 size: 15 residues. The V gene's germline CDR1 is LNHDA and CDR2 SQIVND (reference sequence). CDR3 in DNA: TGTGCCAGTAGTGCCCGGGACAGGCGATACAATGAGCAGTTCTTC. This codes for CASSARDRRYNEQFF.

Here the CDR3 DNA reads TGTGCCAGCAGTGATGGCGGGATAGGAGAGGCTAGCACAGATACGCAGTATTTT. Protein sequence: CASSDGGIGEASTDTQYF. This chain joins TRBV25-1 and TRBJ2-3; possibly TRBD2 for D (6 bases). V shed 3 bases and J shed 0 bases, with 19 bases lying between them. There are 18 residues in the CDR3. Germline CDR1 reads MGHDK; CDR2 reads SYGVNS.

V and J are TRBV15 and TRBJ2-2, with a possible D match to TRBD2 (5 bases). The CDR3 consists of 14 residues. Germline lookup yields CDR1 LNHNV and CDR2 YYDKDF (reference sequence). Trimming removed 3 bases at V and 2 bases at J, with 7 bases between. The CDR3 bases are TGTGCCACCAGCAGGGGGAGTAACACCGGGGAGCTGTTTTTT. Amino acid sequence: CATSRGSNTGELFF.

CDR3 residues: CASSLPGTIRYNEQFF. The CDR3 DNA is TGTGCCAGCAGTCTACCCGGGACTATACGCTACAATGAGCAGTTCTTC. The chain has TRBV27 and TRBJ2-1, with 7 bases fitting TRBD2. The length of the CDR3 is 16 residues. Germline trimming cut 5 bases from V and 3 bases from J; bases unmatched to any gene: 10. The germline CDR1 and CDR2 sequences are MNHEY and SMNVEV (reference sequence).

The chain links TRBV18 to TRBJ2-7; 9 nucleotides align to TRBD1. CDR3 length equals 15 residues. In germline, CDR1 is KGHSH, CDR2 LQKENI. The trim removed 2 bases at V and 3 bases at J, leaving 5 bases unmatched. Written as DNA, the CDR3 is TGTGCCAGCTCACCATTAGCGACAGGGGGCTACGAGCAGTACTTC. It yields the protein CASSPLATGGYEQYF.

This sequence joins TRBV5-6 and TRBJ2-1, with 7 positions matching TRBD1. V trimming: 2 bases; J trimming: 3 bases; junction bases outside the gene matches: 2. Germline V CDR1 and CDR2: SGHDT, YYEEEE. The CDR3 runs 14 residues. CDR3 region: CASSFGTDYNEQFF. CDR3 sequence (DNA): TGTGCCAGCAGCTTCGGGACAGACTACAATGAGCAGTTCTTC.

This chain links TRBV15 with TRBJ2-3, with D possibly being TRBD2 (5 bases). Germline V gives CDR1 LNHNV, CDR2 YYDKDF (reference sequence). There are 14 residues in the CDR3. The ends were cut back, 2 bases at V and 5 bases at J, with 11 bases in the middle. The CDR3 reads CATSRNNGGDTQYF. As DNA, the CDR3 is TGTGCCACCAGCAGAAATAATGGAGGAGATACGCAGTATTTT.

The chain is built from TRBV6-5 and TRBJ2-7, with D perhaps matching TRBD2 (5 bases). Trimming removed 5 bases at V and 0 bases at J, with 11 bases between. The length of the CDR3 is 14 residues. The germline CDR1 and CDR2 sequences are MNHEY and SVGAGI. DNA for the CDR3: TGTGCCAGCAGTCCCGGGGTCAGCTCCTACGAGCAGTACTTC. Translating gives CASSPGVSSYEQYF.

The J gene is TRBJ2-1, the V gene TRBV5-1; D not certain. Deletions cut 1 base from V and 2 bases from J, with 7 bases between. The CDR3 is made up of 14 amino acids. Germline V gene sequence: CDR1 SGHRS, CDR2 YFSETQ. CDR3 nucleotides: TGCGCCAGCAGCTTGTCGGGTACCTACAATGAGCAGTTCTTC. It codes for CASSLSGTYNEQFF.

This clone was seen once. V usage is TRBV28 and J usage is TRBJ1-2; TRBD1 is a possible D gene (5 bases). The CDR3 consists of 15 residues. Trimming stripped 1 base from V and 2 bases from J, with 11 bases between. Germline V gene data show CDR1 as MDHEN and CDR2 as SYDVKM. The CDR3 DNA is TGTGCCAGCAGTTTATTTGACAGAATAAACTATGGCTACACCTTC. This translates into CASSLFDRINYGYTF.

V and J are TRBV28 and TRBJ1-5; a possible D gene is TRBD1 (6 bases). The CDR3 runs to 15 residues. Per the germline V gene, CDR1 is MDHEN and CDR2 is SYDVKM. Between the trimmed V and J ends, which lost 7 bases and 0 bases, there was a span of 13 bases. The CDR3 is CASIQGGNSNQPQHF. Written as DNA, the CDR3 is TGTGCCAGCATTCAAGGGGGAAATAGCAATCAGCCCCAGCATTTT.

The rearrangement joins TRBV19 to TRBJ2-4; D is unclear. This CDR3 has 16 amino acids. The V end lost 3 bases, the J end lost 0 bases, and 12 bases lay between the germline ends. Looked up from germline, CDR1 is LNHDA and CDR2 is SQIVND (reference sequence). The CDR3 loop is CASSIEASLAKNIQYF. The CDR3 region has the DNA TGTGCCAGTAGTATCGAGGCCAGCTTAGCCAAAAACATTCAGTACTTC. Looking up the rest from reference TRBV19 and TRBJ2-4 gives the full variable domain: DGGITQSPKYLFRKEGQNVTLSCEQNLNHDAMYWYRQDPGQGLRLIYYSQIVNDFQKGDIAEGYSVSREKKESFPLTVTSAQKNPTAFYLCASSIEASLAKNIQYFGAGTRLSVL.